Listed here are 8 T cell receptor beta chains from one sample, sequenced in a study of shared clonotypes between healthy human individuals. Produced via immunoSEQ multiplex PCR; TCRdb's table is partial and in-frame only. The data show roughly 500,000 clones, around 95% seen once. Sequenced input: naive CD4+ T cells sorted from blood. Documented subset: CD45RA+ positively selected. The receptors were sampled from a woman in her 30s in good health.

V and J are TRBV7-3 and TRBJ2-3; 11 bases agree with TRBD1. The V gene's germline CDR1 is SGHTA and CDR2 FQGTGA. Unmatched junction bases numbered 6, after V lost 2 bases and J lost 5 bases. This CDR3 has 16 amino acids. The chain's CDR3 is CASSLDGDRGIDTQYF. CDR3 coding DNA: TGTGCCAGCAGCTTAGATGGGGACAGGGGGATAGATACGCAGTATTTT.

The CDR3 here is CASSVGHPPRDTIYF. CDR3 DNA sequence: TGTGCCAGCAGCGTAGGACACCCACCGCGCGACACCATATATTTT. The chain combines TRBV9 with TRBJ1-3; the D is unclear. The V end was cut by 0 bases, the J end by 8 bases, with 15 bases between. Germline V CDR1 and CDR2: SGDLS, YYNGEE. This CDR3 comprises 15 residues.

The chain combines TRBV30 with TRBJ2-7; D possibly uses TRBD1 or TRBD2 (6 bases each). V was pared by 4 bases and J by 4 bases, with 20 bases between. Germline V gene lookup returns CDR1 GTSNPN and CDR2 SVGIG (reference sequence). The CDR3 sequence is 15 residues long. The CDR3 DNA is TGTGCCTGGATTGGGTACCGGAGGGGGAAATACGAGCAGTACTTC. Its translation is CAWIGYRRGKYEQYF.

The chain carries TRBV5-1 and TRBJ2-7; D gene ambiguous. CDR3 length: 11 residues. The ends were cut back, 4 bases at V and 3 bases at J, with 5 bases in the middle. From germline, CDR1 is SGHRS and CDR2 YFSETQ. The CDR3 nucleotides read TGCGCCAGCAGCACGAACTACGAGCAGTACTTC. Encoded protein: CASSTNYEQYF.

This chain connects TRBV18 to TRBJ1-5, with D possibly TRBD1 on 6 matching bases. Germline values: CDR1 KGHSH, CDR2 LQKENI. V dropped 3 bases and J dropped 2 bases, with 11 bases sitting between them. CDR3 length: 15 residues. The CDR3 DNA reads TGTGCCAGCTCACCCCAGGGGAAGGGCAATCAGCCCCAGCATTTT. Its translation: CASSPQGKGNQPQHF.

V gene TRBV2 combines with J gene TRBJ1-5; D perhaps matches TRBD1 (5 bases). V gave up 6 bases and J gave up 9 bases, with 21 bases separating them. This CDR3 is built from 15 residues. Per germline, CDR1 SNHLY and CDR2 FYNNEI. Here the CDR3 DNA reads TGTGCCAGCAGGGACACGGGGGGTAATCGTTTGCCCCAGCATTTT. This codes for CASRDTGGNRLPQHF.

This clone was detected once. This chain uses TRBV11-2 with TRBJ2-5; 10 bases are a match to TRBD2. CDR3 length equals 18 residues. Looked up from germline, CDR1 is SGHAT and CDR2 is FQNNGV. The V and J ends lost 2 bases and 4 bases, in that order; junction bases with no gene match: 13. CDR3 coding DNA: TGTGCCAGCAGCTTATTGGTGGGGCCTCTAGCGGGAGTAGAGACCCAGTACTTC. This sequence encodes CASSLLVGPLAGVETQYF.

This chain connects TRBV6-5 to TRBJ2-3; D is tentatively TRBD1 or TRBD2 (6 bases each). Germline V gene data show CDR1 as MNHEY and CDR2 as SVGAGI. CDR3 size: 15 residues. Trimming cost V 2 bases and J 5 bases, with 14 bases left between them. CDR3 sequence: CASSYERGLIDTQYF. The CDR3, as DNA: TGTGCCAGCAGTTACGAACGGGGGCTGATAGATACGCAGTATTTT.